What follows are 19 T cell receptor beta chains derived from one specimen sequenced in a study of monozygotic twins with inflammatory bowel disease. Following a re-call of the 5' RACE reads, TCRdb has one entry per CDR3 protein and lacks DNA. The sample has approximately 400,000 distinct CDR3 sequences. The specimen sequenced was blood. The receptors were sampled from a human donor with ulcerative colitis or Crohn's disease, or a healthy co-twin of an affected twin (not recorded which).

The V gene is TRBV6-1, the J gene TRBJ2-4; as DNA is missing, the TRBD1 call by TCRdb cannot be tested. The CDR3 totals 17 residues. Germline loops: CDR1 MNHNS, CDR2 SASEGT. Here the CDR3 reads CASRPESGSGAKNIQYF.

The chain recombines TRBV20-1 with TRBJ1-6; with no DNA, the TCRdb D assignment of TRBD1 cannot be verified. Germline lookup yields CDR1 DFQATT and CDR2 SNEGSKA (reference sequence). CDR3 size: 13 residues. CDR3 residues: CSLSRTENSPLHF.

The V and J genes are TRBV20-1 and TRBJ2-3; TCRdb reports TRBD2, a call that lacks DNA to check it against. The CDR3 is made up of 16 amino acids. Per germline, CDR1 DFQATT and CDR2 SNEGSKA (reference sequence). The CDR3 spells CSARDLRTSGTDTQYF.

The gene calls are TRBV20-1 and TRBJ1-1. Germline-derived CDR1 and CDR2 are DFQATT and SNEGSKA (reference sequence). The length of the CDR3 is 12 residues. This chain's CDR3 is CSARSGSFEAFF.

The chain carries TRBV7-2 and TRBJ2-1. This CDR3 region has 14 residues. Germline V gene data show CDR1 as SGHTA and CDR2 as FQGNSA. The CDR3 sequence: CASSLAGPPDEQFF.

The rearrangement uses TRBV28 and TRBJ1-1; the TRBD1 assignment by TCRdb is unverifiable without DNA. The CDR3 loop spans 14 amino acids. Germline V gene sequence: CDR1 MDHEN, CDR2 SYDVKM. CDR3 sequence reads: CASLEGGRLTEAFF.

This rearrangement joins TRBV5-1 to TRBJ1-1. The CDR3 is made up of 13 amino acids. CDR1 is SGHRS and CDR2 is YFSETQ in the germline V gene. The CDR3 region is CASSHPTYTEAFF.

The chain employs TRBV11-3 and TRBJ1-1. CDR3 length: 16 amino acids. Per the germline V gene, CDR1 is SGHNT and CDR2 is YENEEA. CDR3: CASSLGTGRRNTEAFF.

The rearrangement joins TRBV27 to TRBJ2-1; the D gene TCRdb calls, TRBD2, cannot be checked with no DNA. The V gene's germline CDR1 is MNHEY and CDR2 SMNVEV (reference sequence). CDR3 length equals 13 residues. This CDR3 is CASPGLIGDEQFF.

The chain carries TRBV18 and TRBJ2-5; TCRdb names TRBD1, which stays unverified in the absence of DNA. The V gene's germline CDR1 is KGHSH and CDR2 LQKENI. The CDR3 consists of 14 residues. The CDR3 region is CASSPGQFQETQYF.

The chain's CDR3 is CAISVFSEHGHTEAFF. This sequence joins TRBV10-3 and TRBJ1-1. This CDR3 is 16 amino acids long. Germline CDR1 reads ENHRY; CDR2 reads SYGVKD.

J is TRBJ1-6 and V is TRBV4-3; TCRdb's D gene call, TRBD1, goes unchecked for lack of DNA. CDR1 is LGHNA, CDR2 YSLEER, per germline. The CDR3 consists of 15 residues. The CDR3 region is CASSLDRGSGSPLHF.

The chain links TRBV12-3 or TRBV12-4 to TRBJ1-4; lacking DNA, the TRBD1 call made by TCRdb goes unchecked. CDR3 length equals 15 residues. The CDR3 here is CASSPRTGPNEKLFF.

The chain combines TRBV27 with TRBJ2-7; there is no DNA to check the TCRdb D call of TRBD2. Germline assignment: CDR1 MNHEY and CDR2 SMNVEV (reference sequence). The CDR3 loop spans 14 amino acids. The chain's CDR3 is CASSLMGGGSEQYF.

The V and J genes are TRBV10-3 and TRBJ2-2; checking the TCRdb D call of TRBD1 is not possible without DNA. The germline CDR1 and CDR2 sequences are ENHRY and SYGVKD. This CDR3 is 15 amino acids long. This CDR3 is CAIRVGQLESGELFF.

The chain couples TRBV24-1 to TRBJ1-1; lacking DNA, the TRBD1 call made by TCRdb goes unchecked. This CDR3 has 13 amino acids. Per the germline V gene, CDR1 is KGHDR and CDR2 is SFDVKD. CDR3 in amino acids: CATSQGMNTEAFF.

CDR3 region: CASSQGVYRVDSNEKLFF. The chain recombines TRBV4-1 with TRBJ1-4; TCRdb outputs TRBD1, but without DNA this stays unchecked. The CDR3 contains 18 residues. In germline, CDR1 is MGHRA, CDR2 YSYEKL.

The gene calls are TRBV7-3 and TRBJ2-1. The CDR3 extends over 16 amino acids. Germline-derived CDR1 and CDR2 are SGHTA and FQGTGA. Here the CDR3 reads CASSLTGFSSYNEQFF. The full variable domain, in which reference TRBV7-3 and TRBJ2-1 provide the parts outside the CDR3, is GAGVSQTPSNKVTEKGKYVELRCDPISGHTALYWYRQSLGQGPEFLIYFQGTGAADDSGLPNDRFFAVRPEGSVSTLKIQRTERGDSAVYLCASSLTGFSSYNEQFFGPGTRLTVL.

The rearrangement links TRBV30 to TRBJ2-7; TCRdb designates TRBD1, a call that cannot be tested without DNA. The CDR3 sequence is 15 residues long. The V gene's germline CDR1 is GTSNPN and CDR2 SVGIG (reference sequence). CDR3 sequence: CAWNSMAPGDYEQYF.